This T cell receptor (beta chain) was sequenced in a study of blood T cells in healthy people across ages. Together with a sample-barcoded 5' primer, a J-beta primer mix was included in a second PCR lasting about 6 to 12 cycles. From the 5' RACE reads, TCRdb called clonotypes with MiXCR, one entry per CDR3 protein. The data hold about 1.4 million distinct CDR3 sequences, with approximately 63% observed a single time. Details on this clonotype: The junction departs from germline at one end; a sequencing error may be responsible.

The CDR3 totals 14 residues. Per germline, CDR1 DFQATT and CDR2 SNEGSKA (reference sequence). The source of this sequence is a man aged 18-30 years in good health. The material sequenced was blood. The V gene is TRBV20-1, the J gene TRBJ2-3, with D perhaps TRBD2 (6 bases). CDR3 DNA: TGCAGTGCCAGTATCCTAGCGATCGTTACTACGCGGTATTTT. This sequence encodes CSASILAIVTTRYF.